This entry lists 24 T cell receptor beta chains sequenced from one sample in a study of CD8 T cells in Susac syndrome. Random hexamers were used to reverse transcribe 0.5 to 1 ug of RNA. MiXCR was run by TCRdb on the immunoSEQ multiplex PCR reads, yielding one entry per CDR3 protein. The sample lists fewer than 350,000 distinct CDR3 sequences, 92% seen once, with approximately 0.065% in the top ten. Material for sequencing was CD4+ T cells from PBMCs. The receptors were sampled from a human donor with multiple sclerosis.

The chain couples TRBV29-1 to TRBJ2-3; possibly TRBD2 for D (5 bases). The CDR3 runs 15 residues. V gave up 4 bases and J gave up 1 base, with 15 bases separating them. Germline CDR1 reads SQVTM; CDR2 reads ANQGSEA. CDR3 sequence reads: CSVALGSQGTDTQYF. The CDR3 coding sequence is TGCAGCGTTGCATTGGGGAGTCAAGGCACAGATACGCAGTATTTT.

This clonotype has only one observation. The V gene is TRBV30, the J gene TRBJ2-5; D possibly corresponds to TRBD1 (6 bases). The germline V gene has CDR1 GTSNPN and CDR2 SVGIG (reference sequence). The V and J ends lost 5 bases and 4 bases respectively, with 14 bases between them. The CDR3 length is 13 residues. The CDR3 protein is CAWAPRGRETQYF. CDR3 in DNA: TGTGCCTGGGCCCCCAGGGGTCGAGAGACCCAGTACTTC.

Written as DNA, the CDR3 is TGTGCCAGCAGCTTAGTGGGCGCGGGCGGCACCGGGGAGCTGTTTTTT. It translates to CASSLVGAGGTGELFF. This chain joins TRBV11-1 and TRBJ2-2; a possible D gene is TRBD2 (5 bases). The V and J ends lost 1 base and 4 bases respectively, with 13 bases between them. The CDR3 sequence is 16 residues long. CDR1 is SGHAT, CDR2 FQDESV, per germline (reference sequence).

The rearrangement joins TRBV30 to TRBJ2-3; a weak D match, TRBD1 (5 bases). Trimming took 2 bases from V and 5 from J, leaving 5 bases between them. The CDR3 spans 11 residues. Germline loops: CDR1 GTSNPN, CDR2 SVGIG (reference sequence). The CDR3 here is CAWSRGDTQYF. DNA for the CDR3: TGTGCCTGGAGTAGGGGAGATACGCAGTATTTT.

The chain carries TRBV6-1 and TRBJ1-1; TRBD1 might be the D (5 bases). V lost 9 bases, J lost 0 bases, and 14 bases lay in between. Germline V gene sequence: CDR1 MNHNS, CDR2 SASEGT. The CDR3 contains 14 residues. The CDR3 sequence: CASRHGTLNTEAFF. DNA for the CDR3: TGTGCCAGTCGTCATGGGACCTTGAACACTGAAGCTTTCTTT.

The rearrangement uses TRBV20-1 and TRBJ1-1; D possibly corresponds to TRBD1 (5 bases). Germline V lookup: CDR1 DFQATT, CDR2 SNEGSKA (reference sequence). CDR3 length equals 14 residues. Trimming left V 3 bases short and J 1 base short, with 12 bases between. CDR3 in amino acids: CSASALRANTEAFF. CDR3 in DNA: TGCAGTGCTAGTGCTCTCAGGGCGAACACTGAAGCTTTCTTT.

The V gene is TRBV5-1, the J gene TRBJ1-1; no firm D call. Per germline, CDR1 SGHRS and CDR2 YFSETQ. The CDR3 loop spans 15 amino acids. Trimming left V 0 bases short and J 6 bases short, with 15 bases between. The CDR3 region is CASSLVGRRRPEAFF. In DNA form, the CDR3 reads TGCGCCAGCAGCTTGGTTGGGCGGCGGAGGCCTGAAGCTTTCTTT.

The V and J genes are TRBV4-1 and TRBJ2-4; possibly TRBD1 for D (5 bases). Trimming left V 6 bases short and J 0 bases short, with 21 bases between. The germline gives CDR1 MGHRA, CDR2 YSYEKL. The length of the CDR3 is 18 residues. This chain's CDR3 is CASRSTVADRRAKNIQYF. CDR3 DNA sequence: TGCGCCAGCAGATCGACAGTAGCTGATCGACGAGCCAAAAACATTCAGTACTTC.

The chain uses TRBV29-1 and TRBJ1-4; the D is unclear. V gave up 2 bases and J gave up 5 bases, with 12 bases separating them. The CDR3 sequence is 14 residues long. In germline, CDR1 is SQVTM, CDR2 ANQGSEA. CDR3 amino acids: CSVEFAAPNEKLFF. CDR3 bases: TGCAGCGTTGAATTCGCCGCGCCGAATGAAAAACTGTTTTTT.

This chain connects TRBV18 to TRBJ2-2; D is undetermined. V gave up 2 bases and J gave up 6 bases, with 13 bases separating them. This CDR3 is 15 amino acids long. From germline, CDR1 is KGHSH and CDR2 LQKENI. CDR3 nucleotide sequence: TGTGCCAGCTCACCAATAACGGCGGACGCCGGGGAGCTGTTTTTT. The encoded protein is CASSPITADAGELFF.

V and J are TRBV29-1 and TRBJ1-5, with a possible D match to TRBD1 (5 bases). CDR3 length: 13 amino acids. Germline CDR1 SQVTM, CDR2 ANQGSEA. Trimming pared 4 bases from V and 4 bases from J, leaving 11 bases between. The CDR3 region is CSVAGASNQPQHF. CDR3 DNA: TGCAGCGTTGCCGGGGCATCAAATCAGCCCCAGCATTTT.

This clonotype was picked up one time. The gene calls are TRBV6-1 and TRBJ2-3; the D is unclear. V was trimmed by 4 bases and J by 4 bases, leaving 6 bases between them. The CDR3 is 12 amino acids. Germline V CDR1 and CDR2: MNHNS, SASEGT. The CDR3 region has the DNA TGTGCCAGCAGTGCCACAGCAGATACGCAGTATTTT. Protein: CASSATADTQYF.

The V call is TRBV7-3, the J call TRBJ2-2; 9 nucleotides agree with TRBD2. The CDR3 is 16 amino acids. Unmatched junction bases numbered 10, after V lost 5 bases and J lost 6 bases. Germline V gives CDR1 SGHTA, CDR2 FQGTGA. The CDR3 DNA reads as TGTGCCAGCAGCGCCTTCGGCGGGAGGGCCGCCGGGGAGCTGTTTTTT. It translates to CASSAFGGRAAGELFF.

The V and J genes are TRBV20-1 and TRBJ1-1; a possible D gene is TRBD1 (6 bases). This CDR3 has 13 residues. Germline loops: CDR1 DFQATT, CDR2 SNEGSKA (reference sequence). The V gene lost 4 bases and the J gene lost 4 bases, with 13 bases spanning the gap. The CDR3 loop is CSAILQGSTEAFF. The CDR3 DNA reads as TGCAGTGCTATCCTGCAGGGGTCCACTGAAGCTTTCTTT.

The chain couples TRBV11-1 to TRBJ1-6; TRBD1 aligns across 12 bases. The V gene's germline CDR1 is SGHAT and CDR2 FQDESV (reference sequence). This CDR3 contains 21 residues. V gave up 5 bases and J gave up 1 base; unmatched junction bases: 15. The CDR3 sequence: CASSRPPTGTGGASYNSPLHF. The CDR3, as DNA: TGTGCCAGCAGCCGACCCCCCACCGGGACAGGGGGCGCATCCTATAATTCACCCCTCCACTTT.

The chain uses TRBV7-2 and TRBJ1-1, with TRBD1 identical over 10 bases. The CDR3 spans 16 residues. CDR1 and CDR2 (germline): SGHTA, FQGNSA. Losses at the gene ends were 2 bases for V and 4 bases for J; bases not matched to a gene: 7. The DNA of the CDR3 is TGTGCCAGCAGCTTAATCGGGACAGGGGTAGGCACTGAAGCTTTCTTT. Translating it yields CASSLIGTGVGTEAFF.

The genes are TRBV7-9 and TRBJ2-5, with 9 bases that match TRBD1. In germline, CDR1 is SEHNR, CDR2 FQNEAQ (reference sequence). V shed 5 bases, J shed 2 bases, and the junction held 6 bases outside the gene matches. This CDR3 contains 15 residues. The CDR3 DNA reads TGTGCCAGCAGCCCACTCGGGACAGGGCAAGAGACCCAGTACTTC. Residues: CASSPLGTGQETQYF.

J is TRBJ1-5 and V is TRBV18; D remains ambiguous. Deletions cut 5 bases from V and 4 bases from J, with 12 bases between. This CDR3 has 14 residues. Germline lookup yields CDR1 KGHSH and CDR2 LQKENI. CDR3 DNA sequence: TGTGCCAGCTCATTGGCGGACGTGAATCAGCCCCAGCATTTT. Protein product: CASSLADVNQPQHF.

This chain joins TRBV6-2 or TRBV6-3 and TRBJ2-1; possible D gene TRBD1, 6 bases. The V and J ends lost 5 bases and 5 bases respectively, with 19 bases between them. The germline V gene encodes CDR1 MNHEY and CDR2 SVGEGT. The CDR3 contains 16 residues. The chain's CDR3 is CASSHHRVDPHNEQFF. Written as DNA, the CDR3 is TGTGCCAGCAGTCATCACAGGGTCGACCCCCACAATGAGCAGTTCTTC.

The CDR3 DNA is TGTGCCAGCAGTTTGTCAGGGAGGGCCGGGGAGCTGTTTTTT. Its translation: CASSLSGRAGELFF. The chain combines TRBV12-3 or TRBV12-4 with TRBJ2-2; 7 positions agree with TRBD2. J gave up 6 bases and V 3 bases, and 4 bases lay outside the gene matches. The CDR3 runs to 14 residues.

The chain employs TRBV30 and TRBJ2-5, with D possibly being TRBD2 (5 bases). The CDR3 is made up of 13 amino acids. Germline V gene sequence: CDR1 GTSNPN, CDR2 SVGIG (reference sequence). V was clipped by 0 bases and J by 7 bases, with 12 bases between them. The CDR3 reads CAWSVRTRGTQYF. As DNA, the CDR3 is TGTGCCTGGAGTGTACGAACTAGAGGGACCCAGTACTTC. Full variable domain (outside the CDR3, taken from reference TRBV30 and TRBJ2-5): SQTIHQWPATLVQPVGSPLSLECTVEGTSNPNLYWYRQAAGRGLQLLFYSVGIGQISSEVPQNLSASRPQDRQFILSSKKLLLSDSGFYLCAWSVRTRGTQYFGPGTRLLVL.

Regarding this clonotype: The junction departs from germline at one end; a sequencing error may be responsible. CDR3 residues: CASSLDFRTNTGELFF. CDR3 nucleotides: TGTGCTAGCAGCTTAGATTTCCGGACGAACACCGGGGAGCTGTTTTTT. V gene TRBV7-7 combines with J gene TRBJ2-2; no reliable D call. The CDR3 is 16 amino acids. Germline V gene sequence: CDR1 SSHAT, CDR2 FNYEAQ (reference sequence).

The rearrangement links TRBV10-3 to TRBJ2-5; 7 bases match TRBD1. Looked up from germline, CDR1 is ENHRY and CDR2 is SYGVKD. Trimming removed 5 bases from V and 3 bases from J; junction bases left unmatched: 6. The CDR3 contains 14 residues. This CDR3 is CAISSGTVKETQYF. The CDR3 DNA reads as TGTGCCATCAGTTCCGGGACAGTAAAAGAGACCCAGTACTTC.

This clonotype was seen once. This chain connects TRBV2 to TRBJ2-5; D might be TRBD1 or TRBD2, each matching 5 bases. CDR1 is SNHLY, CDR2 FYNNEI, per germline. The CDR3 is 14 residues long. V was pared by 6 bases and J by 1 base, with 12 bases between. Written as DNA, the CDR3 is TGTGCCAGCAGGGATACTGGGGGCCAAGAGACCCAGTACTTC. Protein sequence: CASRDTGGQETQYF.